This T cell receptor (beta chain) was sequenced in a study of a mutant IDH1 vaccine in newly diagnosed glioma. Study background: Onset of vaccination occurred 4-6 weeks following radiotherapy alone, or with temozolomide cycles.

Time point reported: week 47, end of study. Doses of 300 ug of mutant IDH1 20-mer peptide were given with topical imiquimod. The table came from immunoSEQ multiplex PCR; TCRdb's copy has only in-frame clones and leaves some out. The top ten hold approximately 0.8% of the sample, which has about 94,000 clones, about 90% seen once. The length of the CDR3 is 13 residues. Germline V CDR1 and CDR2: MDHEN, SYDVKM. The V gene lost 5 bases and the J gene lost 5 bases, with 9 bases spanning the gap. For this clone: No antigen is known for it.

Specimen: PBMCs, collected from a glioma patient whose treatment included an IDH1 peptide vaccine. This chain links TRBV28 with TRBJ2-2, with D uncertain. This clonotype originated in a woman aged 50 to 65 with glioma. This CDR3 reads CASSHGETGELFF. CDR3 nucleotides: TGTGCCAGCAGTCACGGAGAGACCGGGGAGCTGTTTTTT.